These 29 T cell receptor beta chains share one sample of origin, sequenced in a study of glioma-infiltrating T cells. TCR alpha and beta CDR3 regions were amplified from RNA using iRepertoire nested multiplex PCR. TCRdb passed the multiplex PCR reads through MiXCR, listing each CDR3 protein once. The table has a few hundred thousand distinct CDR3 sequences, 41% seen once. The material sequenced was glioma tissue, nonneoplastic brain tissue, or PBMCs (not recorded which). The receptors here all came from a human donor with low-grade glioma or glioblastoma, undergoing nonglioma brain surgery, or in good health (not recorded which).

This clonotype was recorded a few times. This chain joins TRBV11-2 and TRBJ1-2; a weak D match, TRBD1 (5 bases). This CDR3 region has 13 residues. Trimming removed 1 base from V and 5 bases from J, with 8 bases in between. The germline CDR1 and CDR2 sequences are SGHAT and FQNNGV. The DNA of the CDR3 is TGTGCCAGCAGCTTAGGGGGCGCGTATGGCTACACCTTC. Translating gives CASSLGGAYGYTF.

This clonotype was counted ten times or more. V and J are TRBV27 and TRBJ2-6, with 8 bases identical to TRBD2. V shed 5 bases and J 2 bases; nucleotides not matched to a gene: 5. Germline assignment: CDR1 MNHEY and CDR2 SMNVEV (reference sequence). The CDR3 spans 16 residues. In DNA, the CDR3 is TGTGCCAGCAGTGCAGCGGGAGCCCCTGGGGCCAACGTCCTGACTTTC. Translation: CASSAAGAPGANVLTF.

This clonotype was seen ten or more times. V is TRBV27 and J is TRBJ1-1; D call uncertain. Trimming removed 6 bases at V and 0 bases at J, with 8 bases between. The CDR3 has 13 amino acids. Germline lookup yields CDR1 MNHEY and CDR2 SMNVEV (reference sequence). The CDR3: CASRLLLNTEAFF. For the CDR3, the DNA is TGTGCCAGCAGACTACTGCTGAACACTGAAGCTTTCTTT.

The V and J genes are TRBV20-1 and TRBJ2-1; no clear D gene. Germline V gene data show CDR1 as DFQATT and CDR2 as SNEGSKA (reference sequence). V was trimmed by 5 bases and J by 6 bases, leaving 17 bases between them. The length of the CDR3 is 14 residues. The CDR3 protein is CSAQTPNTPNEQFF. CDR3 bases: TGCAGTGCTCAAACCCCAAATACCCCCAATGAGCAGTTCTTC.

This chain links TRBV4-1 with TRBJ1-1, with D uncertain. The V gene's germline CDR1 is MGHRA and CDR2 YSYEKL. Trimming shortened V by 4 bases and J by 0 bases, and 6 bases separated the two germline ends. The CDR3 sequence is 13 residues long. CDR3 amino acids: CASSPLMNTEAFF. CDR3 nucleotide sequence: TGCGCCAGCAGCCCCTTAATGAACACTGAAGCTTTCTTT.

The J gene is TRBJ1-5, the V gene TRBV2; no firm D call. The CDR3 extends over 14 amino acids. Germline V gene lookup returns CDR1 SNHLY and CDR2 FYNNEI. Trimming shortened V by 8 bases and J by 0 bases, and 11 bases separated the two germline ends. In nucleotides, the CDR3 is TGTGCCAGCCGTCGGGAATTTAGCAATCAGCCCCAGCATTTT. Translation: CASRREFSNQPQHF.

This clonotype was detected only a few times. The chain joins TRBV20-1 to TRBJ2-1, with 10 bases that match TRBD2. CDR3 length equals 14 residues. V shed 5 bases, J shed 4 bases, and the junction held 5 bases outside the gene matches. Germline values: CDR1 DFQATT, CDR2 SNEGSKA (reference sequence). CDR3 in DNA: TGCAGTGCTCGTAGCGGGAGGCTGTACAATGAGCAGTTCTTC. Its protein is CSARSGRLYNEQFF.

Comment on this clonotype: Mismatch with germline at one junction end may stem from a read error. The chain uses TRBV28 and TRBJ2-7; D not resolved. This CDR3 comprises 13 residues. The germline V gene encodes CDR1 MDHEN and CDR2 SYDVKM. CDR3 region: CASSYQRSYEQCF. The CDR3 coding sequence is TGTGCCAGCAGTTACCAACGCTCCTACGAGCAGTGCTTC.

Points on this clonotype: This may be a read error, as it is one base from a much larger clone. J is TRBJ2-7 and V is TRBV20-1, with 8 nucleotides matching TRBD1. The CDR3 runs to 13 residues. Germline trimming cut 4 bases from V and 7 bases from J; bases unmatched to any gene: 9. Looked up from germline, CDR1 is DFQATT and CDR2 is SNEGSKA (reference sequence). CDR3 nucleotides: TGCAGTGCTACAGACAGGGGCTACAATGAGCAGTACTTC. Amino acids: CSATDRGYNEQYF.

The chain couples TRBV12-3 or TRBV12-4 to TRBJ1-2; 7 nucleotides match TRBD1. CDR3 size: 13 residues. With 3 bases clipped from V and 9 bases from J, the junction kept 7 bases outside the gene matches. CDR3 protein: CASSLRAGGSYTF. The CDR3, as DNA: TGTGCCAGCAGTTTGAGAGCAGGGGGAAGCTACACCTTC.

On this clonotype itself: Its ends do not fully match the called genes, so a read error is possible. This chain connects TRBV3-1 to TRBJ2-7; D is perhaps TRBD2 (6 bases). This CDR3 has 12 amino acids. Germline V gives CDR1 LGHDT, CDR2 YNNKEL (reference sequence). CDR3 in amino acids: CASSREFYEQCF. In DNA form, the CDR3 reads TGTGCCAGCAGTCGGGAGTTCTACGAGCAGTGCTTC.

The chain combines TRBV2 with TRBJ2-1; a weak D match, TRBD2 (6 bases). The CDR3 extends over 14 amino acids. With 8 bases removed from V and 4 bases from J, the gap between germline ends came to 15 bases. From germline, CDR1 is SNHLY and CDR2 FYNNEI. CDR3 sequence (DNA): TGTGCCAGCCTATTTGGGGCGGGGTACAATGAGCAGTTCTTC. The encoded protein is CASLFGAGYNEQFF.

This clonotype has a handful of counts. The chain couples TRBV6-1 to TRBJ1-1; a possible D gene is TRBD1 (5 bases). CDR1 and CDR2 (germline): MNHNS, SASEGT. The CDR3 totals 13 residues. The V and J ends lost 10 bases and 4 bases respectively, with 16 bases between them. CDR3 sequence (DNA): TGTGCCACCAGACGTTCCGGGGGCACTGAAGCTTTCTTT. Translated: CATRRSGGTEAFF.

The rearrangement joins TRBV5-1 to TRBJ1-1, with D maybe TRBD1 (6 bases). Germline V gives CDR1 SGHRS, CDR2 YFSETQ. V was shortened by 2 bases and J by 3 bases, with 14 bases between the two germline ends. The CDR3 covers 15 residues. CDR3 bases: TGCGCCAGCAGCTTTATACAGGGCGGCGACACTGAAGCTTTCTTT. It translates to CASSFIQGGDTEAFF.

This clonotype has only a few counts. The rearrangement links TRBV4-3 to TRBJ2-2; 8 bases align to TRBD2. The ends lost 0 bases at V and 7 bases at J; junction bases unmatched: 10. Germline loops: CDR1 LGHNA, CDR2 YSLEER. The length of the CDR3 is 17 residues. CDR3 nucleotide sequence: TGCGCCAGCAGCCAAGACTTCGGGAGGGCCGTGGTCGGGGAGCTGTTTTTT. It translates to CASSQDFGRAVVGELFF.

V is TRBV2 and J is TRBJ1-2; D unresolved. The CDR3 runs 12 residues. Germline V gene lookup returns CDR1 SNHLY and CDR2 FYNNEI. V gave up 7 bases and J gave up 7 bases, with 13 bases separating them. The CDR3 nucleotides read TGTGCCAGCATCCAGGAGGCCTTTGGCTACACCTTC. It encodes CASIQEAFGYTF.

The rearrangement uses TRBV28 and TRBJ1-5; no clear D gene. Per germline, CDR1 MDHEN and CDR2 SYDVKM. Trimming removed 2 bases from V and 2 bases from J, with 13 bases in between. The CDR3 covers 16 residues. CDR3 in DNA: TGTGCCAGCAGTTTAGGGCGAGATTTGGGCAATCAGCCCCAGCATTTT. As protein: CASSLGRDLGNQPQHF.

This clonotype was detected only a few times. V gene TRBV20-1 combines with J gene TRBJ2-1, with D uncertain. Trimming took 3 bases from V and 8 from J, leaving 11 bases between them. Germline loops: CDR1 DFQATT, CDR2 SNEGSKA (reference sequence). This CDR3 comprises 12 residues. The CDR3 sequence is CSASGSRHEQFF. For the CDR3, the DNA is TGCAGTGCTAGTGGCAGTAGACATGAGCAGTTCTTC.

The J gene is TRBJ2-1, the V gene TRBV24-1; 7 nucleotides agree with TRBD2. Per germline, CDR1 KGHDR and CDR2 SFDVKD. With 3 bases clipped from V and 3 bases from J, the junction kept 10 bases outside the gene matches. This CDR3 comprises 17 residues. CDR3 sequence: CATSDRPGLSYYNEQFF. The CDR3 DNA reads TGTGCCACCAGTGATCGACCGGGACTATCCTACTACAATGAGCAGTTCTTC.

This clonotype has a handful of counts. The V and J genes are TRBV28 and TRBJ2-6; weak D call: TRBD1 (6 bases). Trimming left V 8 bases short and J 2 bases short, with 19 bases between. The CDR3 consists of 17 residues. Germline assignment: CDR1 MDHEN and CDR2 SYDVKM. The CDR3 region has the DNA TGTGCCAGCGGCCCCACAGGGATTGGTGCTGGGGCCAACGTCCTGACTTTC. Its translation is CASGPTGIGAGANVLTF.

This clonotype has at least ten counts. This rearrangement joins TRBV20-1 to TRBJ1-3; 8 bases line up with TRBD1. Unmatched junction bases numbered 3, after V lost 5 bases and J lost 0 bases. The V gene's germline CDR1 is DFQATT and CDR2 SNEGSKA (reference sequence). The CDR3 contains 14 residues. CDR3 loop: CSAQQGGSGNTIYF. The DNA of the CDR3 is TGCAGTGCTCAACAGGGGGGCTCTGGAAACACCATATATTTT.

This sequence joins TRBV7-2 and TRBJ2-2; D call uncertain. This CDR3 spans 14 amino acids. Germline V CDR1 and CDR2: SGHTA, FQGNSA. Trimming took 6 bases from V and 1 from J, leaving 9 bases between them. CDR3 protein: CASSEWRNTGELFF. In nucleotides, the CDR3 is TGTGCCAGCAGTGAGTGGCGGAACACCGGGGAGCTGTTTTTT.

The chain has TRBV11-2 and TRBJ2-7; 7 bases are shared with TRBD1. Germline lookup yields CDR1 SGHAT and CDR2 FQNNGV. CDR3 size: 14 residues. The V gene end was trimmed by 4 bases and the J gene end by 5 bases; junction bases not matched to a gene: 8. The CDR3 loop reads CASSSWLGQDEQYF. Here the CDR3 DNA reads TGTGCCAGCAGCTCTTGGCTAGGACAGGACGAGCAGTACTTC.

This clonotype showed up many times. The rearrangement uses TRBV27 and TRBJ2-1; D remains ambiguous. The CDR3 length is 16 residues. Trimming cost V 4 bases and J 0 bases, with 13 bases left between them. Looked up from germline, CDR1 is MNHEY and CDR2 is SMNVEV (reference sequence). CDR3 in DNA: TGTGCCAGCAGTTCCGTTACCTACCTCTCCTACAATGAGCAGTTCTTC. Translated: CASSSVTYLSYNEQFF.

The chain combines TRBV4-2 with TRBJ1-2; TRBD1 matches 9 bases. Per germline, CDR1 LGHNA and CDR2 YNFKEQ. This CDR3 has 16 residues. The ends lost 0 bases at V and 4 bases at J; junction bases unmatched: 6. The CDR3 spells CASSQEVGQGSYGYTF. The CDR3 DNA reads as TGTGCCAGCAGCCAAGAAGTCGGACAGGGGAGCTATGGCTACACCTTC.

The chain has TRBV4-1 and TRBJ2-1; D may be TRBD2 (5 bases). This CDR3 spans 16 amino acids. V lost 0 bases to trimming and J lost 1 base, with 10 bases between them. Germline CDR1 is MGHRA and CDR2 is YSYEKL. The CDR3 sequence: CASSQDARGSYNEQFF. The CDR3 nucleotides read TGCGCCAGCAGCCAAGACGCTCGCGGGTCCTACAATGAGCAGTTCTTC.

J is TRBJ2-2 and V is TRBV20-1; 7 nucleotides align to TRBD2. CDR3 length equals 15 residues. The V segment lost 2 bases and the J segment 0 bases; nucleotides outside the gene matches: 3. Germline lookup yields CDR1 DFQATT and CDR2 SNEGSKA (reference sequence). The CDR3 is CSARRAGANTGELFF. Here the CDR3 DNA reads TGCAGTGCTAGAAGGGCGGGAGCGAACACCGGGGAGCTGTTTTTT.

As concerns this clonotype: Possible read error: a much larger clone is one base away. This chain joins TRBV28 and TRBJ1-1, with 7 bases matching TRBD1. CDR1 and CDR2 from the germline V gene are MDHEN and SYDVKM. The CDR3 length is 13 residues. The V gene end was trimmed by 9 bases and the J gene end by 6 bases; junction bases not matched to a gene: 10. The CDR3 spells CARDSTGRPEAFF. Written as DNA, the CDR3 is TGTGCCAGGGATTCGACAGGGAGGCCTGAAGCTTTCTTT.

The chain links TRBV20-1 to TRBJ1-5, with a tentative D call TRBD1 (6 bases). Germline V gives CDR1 DFQATT, CDR2 SNEGSKA (reference sequence). CDR3 length: 19 residues. Trimming left V 2 bases short and J 0 bases short, with 23 bases between. CDR3 nucleotide sequence: TGCAGTGCTAGAATTATCCGTCGGGGGAAGGGGGATAGCAATCAGCCCCAGCATTTT. This codes for CSARIIRRGKGDSNQPQHF.